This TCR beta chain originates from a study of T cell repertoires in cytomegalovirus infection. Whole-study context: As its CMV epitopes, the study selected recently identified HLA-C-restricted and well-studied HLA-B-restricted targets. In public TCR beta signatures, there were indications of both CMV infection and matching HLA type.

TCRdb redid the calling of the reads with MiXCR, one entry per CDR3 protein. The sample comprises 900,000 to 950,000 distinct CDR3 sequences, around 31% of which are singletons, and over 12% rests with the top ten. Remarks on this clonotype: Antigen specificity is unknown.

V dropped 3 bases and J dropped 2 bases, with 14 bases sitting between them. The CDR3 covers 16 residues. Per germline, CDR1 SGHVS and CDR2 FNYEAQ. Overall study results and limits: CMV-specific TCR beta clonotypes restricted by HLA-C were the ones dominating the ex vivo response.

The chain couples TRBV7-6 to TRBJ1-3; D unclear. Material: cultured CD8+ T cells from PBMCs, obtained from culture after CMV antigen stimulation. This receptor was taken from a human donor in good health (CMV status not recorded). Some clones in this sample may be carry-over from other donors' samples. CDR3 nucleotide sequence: TGTGCCAGCAGCTTTGCGGAGGAAGGGACTGGAAACACCATATATTTT. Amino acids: CASSFAEEGTGNTIYF.